This T cell receptor (beta chain) was profiled in a study of shared T cell receptors in the human thymus. Looked up from germline, CDR1 is MGHRA and CDR2 is YSYEKL. This CDR3 comprises 21 residues. V lost 1 base, J lost 1 base, and 20 bases stayed unmatched. Some clones are missing from TCRdb's copy, which holds only in-frame ones; the method was immunoSEQ multiplex PCR. The sample has hundreds of thousands of clones; around 87% are singletons. This sample was shared with a second study, whose subject was human thymus T cells. As reported in that work: Having surgery to correct congenital heart defects, healthy Finnish infants acted as the donors. Thymus tissue for the work was resected from patients undergoing corrective heart surgery. Thymic and blood repertoires appeared to carry a bias in their V and J gene usage.

Sequences were obtained from thymocytes. The sequence was obtained from a boy in the first two years of life with a congenital heart defect. This chain uses TRBV4-1 with TRBJ2-7, with TRBD1 matching 9 bases. The CDR3 DNA is TGCGCCAGCAGCCAAGCAGGGTTTCCCGGGACAGGGATCGCTCTTTCCTACGAGCAGTACTTC. Translating gives CASSQAGFPGTGIALSYEQYF.